This entry concerns a single TCR beta chain. This record comes from a study of shared clonotypes between healthy human individuals. Every immunoSEQ plate was one replicate of a subset's evenly spread DNA. Sequencing on ten immunoSEQ deep assay plates was performed for unsorted PBMC DNA. Using immunoSEQ multiplex PCR, the repertoire was profiled, and TCRdb retains in-frame clones only, with some absent. Here the sample spans around 530,000 clones, around 81% being singletons. Germline V CDR1 and CDR2: LNHDA, SQIVND (reference sequence). With 6 bases removed from V and 2 bases from J, the gap between germline ends came to 9 bases. The CDR3 sequence is 13 residues long.

The sample consisted of PBMCs. The J gene is TRBJ2-3, the V gene TRBV19; D is undetermined. This receptor was taken from a woman aged 40 to 50 in good health. Some clones in this sample may be carry-over from other donors' samples. The CDR3 DNA sequence: TGTGCCAGTAGCAAGCAGTCCACAGATACGCAGTATTTT. It specifies CASSKQSTDTQYF.